One and the same sample provided the 14 T cell receptor beta chains below, sequenced in a study of T cell responses to AZD1222 COVID-19 vaccine. TCRdb keeps only in-frame clones here, not all; method: immunoSEQ multiplex PCR. Among 150,000 or so clones listed, 90% were seen once. Sequences were derived from peripheral blood, sampled on day 0 of AZD1222 vaccination. The receptor source for this set is an adult in good health.

The chain recombines TRBV5-1 with TRBJ2-3; 13 nucleotides align to TRBD2. The CDR3 has 17 amino acids. The germline V gene encodes CDR1 SGHRS and CDR2 YFSETQ. CDR3 region: CAPPTSGGARDTDTQYF. In DNA form, the CDR3 reads TGCGCTCCGCCCACTAGCGGGGGGGCCCGGGACACAGATACGCAGTATTTT.

The rearrangement links TRBV12-3 or TRBV12-4 to TRBJ1-3; weak D call: TRBD1 (5 bases). The CDR3 runs to 12 residues. The V end was cut by 8 bases, the J end by 0 bases, with 5 bases between. The CDR3 protein is CASGTSGNTIYF. Here the CDR3 DNA reads TGTGCCAGCGGGACCTCTGGAAACACCATATATTTT.

This clone was found once. The CDR3 is CASSLGQGETQYF. The CDR3 bases are TGTGCCAGCAGCCTTGGACAGGGAGAGACCCAGTACTTC. This rearrangement joins TRBV11-3 to TRBJ2-5; 8 nucleotides match TRBD1. Germline loops: CDR1 SGHNT, CDR2 YENEEA. V lost 5 bases to trimming and J lost 4 bases; unmatched junction nucleotides: 3. The CDR3 runs to 13 residues. The entire variable domain, with the rest obtained from reference TRBV11-3 and TRBJ2-5, is as follows: EAGVVQSPRYKIIEKKQPVAFWCNPISGHNTLYWYLQNLGQGPELLIRYENEEAVDDSQLPKDRFSAERLKGVDSTLKIQPAELGDSAVYLCASSLGQGETQYFGPGTRLLVL.

As to this clone: The DNA is left out, because the CDR3 cannot be placed on it with certainty; the CDR3 is given as TCRdb lists it. This sequence joins TRBV7-2 and TRBJ1-1. CDR1 and CDR2 (germline): SGHTA, FQGNSA. The CDR3 is 13 amino acids in total, end residues counted. The CDR3 reads CASSLVGWGSPFF.

This chain uses TRBV19 with TRBJ2-6; D remains unclear. V was cut by 3 bases and J by 0 bases, with 9 bases left in between. The CDR3 contains 16 residues. CDR1 LNHDA and CDR2 SQIVND come from the germline V gene (reference sequence). The CDR3 loop is CASSIGISSGANVLTF. The CDR3, as DNA: TGTGCCAGTAGTATCGGAATTAGCTCTGGGGCCAACGTCCTGACTTTC.

J is TRBJ1-1 and V is TRBV5-4; D is uncertain. Trimming removed 2 bases at V and 6 bases at J, with 14 bases between. The CDR3 has 14 residues. Germline V gene data show CDR1 as SGHNT and CDR2 as YYREEE (reference sequence). CDR3 amino acids: CASSLNAFSPEAFF. The CDR3 nucleotides read TGTGCCAGCAGCTTAAACGCATTTTCCCCTGAAGCTTTCTTT.

This chain joins TRBV7-2 and TRBJ1-4, with D perhaps TRBD1 (5 bases). Trimming took 4 bases from V and 0 from J, leaving 9 bases between them. The germline V gene has CDR1 SGHTA and CDR2 FQGNSA. The CDR3 contains 15 residues. The CDR3 DNA reads TGTGCCAGCAGCTCCAGGGTGTCAACTAATGAAAAACTGTTTTTT. Protein: CASSSRVSTNEKLFF.

The gene calls are TRBV20-1 and TRBJ2-1; D unresolved. CDR1 and CDR2 (germline): DFQATT, SNEGSKA (reference sequence). Trimming removed 6 bases at V and 9 bases at J, with 9 bases between. The CDR3 is made up of 10 amino acids. DNA of the CDR3: TGCAGTGCCCAGCTGGGTGAGCAGTTCTTC. It encodes CSAQLGEQFF.

This chain joins TRBV19 and TRBJ1-3; D is uncertain. V lost 0 bases to trimming and J lost 4 bases, with 10 bases between them. The CDR3 totals 15 residues. Germline loops: CDR1 LNHDA, CDR2 SQIVND (reference sequence). The CDR3 loop reads CASSIDGLGGNTIYF. DNA of the CDR3: TGTGCCAGTAGTATAGATGGGCTCGGGGGAAACACCATATATTTT.

This clone occurred once. This chain links TRBV2 with TRBJ1-6; TRBD1 is a possible D gene (6 bases). V was shortened by 2 bases and J by 9 bases, with 11 bases between the two germline ends. The germline gives CDR1 SNHLY, CDR2 FYNNEI. The CDR3 is made up of 14 amino acids. In DNA form, the CDR3 reads TGTGCCAGCAGTGAAAGGGGGGAAGGTTCACCCCTCCACTTT. Translating gives CASSERGEGSPLHF. Variable domain in full (rest from reference TRBV2 and TRBJ1-6): EPEVTQTPSHQVTQMGQEVILRCVPISNHLYFYWYRQILGQKVEFLVSFYNNEISEKSEIFDDQFSVERPDGSNFTLKIRSTKLEDSAMYFCASSERGEGSPLHFGNGTRLTVT.

The rearrangement links TRBV13 to TRBJ2-5; no clear D. CDR3 length equals 14 residues. Germline CDR1 and CDR2: PRHDT and FYEKMQ (reference sequence). The germline V and J ends were trimmed by 1 base and 4 bases, with 10 bases remaining between them. The CDR3 DNA sequence: TGTGCCAGCAGCTTAGCCCGGTTGCCAGAGACCCAGTACTTC. Translated: CASSLARLPETQYF.

J is TRBJ2-3 and V is TRBV5-1, with D possibly TRBD2 on 6 matching bases. The CDR3 runs 16 residues. The V end lost 2 bases, the J end lost 0 bases, and 13 bases lay between the germline ends. The germline gives CDR1 SGHRS, CDR2 YFSETQ. CDR3 amino acids: CASSFGGGPSTDTQYF. DNA for the CDR3: TGCGCCAGCAGCTTTGGGGGAGGCCCTAGCACAGATACGCAGTATTTT.

This chain joins TRBV30 and TRBJ1-5; no firm D call. CDR1 and CDR2 (germline): GTSNPN, SVGIG (reference sequence). The CDR3 covers 12 residues. The germline V and J ends were trimmed by 0 bases and 8 bases, with 8 bases remaining between them. DNA for the CDR3: TGTGCCTGGAGTGTGGATTATGAGCCCCAGCATTTT. Protein: CAWSVDYEPQHF.

The chain links TRBV30 to TRBJ1-4; D possibly corresponds to TRBD1 (5 bases). The germline gives CDR1 GTSNPN, CDR2 SVGIG (reference sequence). The CDR3 is made up of 14 amino acids. Trimming stripped 3 bases from V and 10 bases from J, with 18 bases between. The CDR3 DNA reads as TGTGCCTGGAGCCTCGGGGGTACCGCCGGAAAACTGTTTTTT. This codes for CAWSLGGTAGKLFF.